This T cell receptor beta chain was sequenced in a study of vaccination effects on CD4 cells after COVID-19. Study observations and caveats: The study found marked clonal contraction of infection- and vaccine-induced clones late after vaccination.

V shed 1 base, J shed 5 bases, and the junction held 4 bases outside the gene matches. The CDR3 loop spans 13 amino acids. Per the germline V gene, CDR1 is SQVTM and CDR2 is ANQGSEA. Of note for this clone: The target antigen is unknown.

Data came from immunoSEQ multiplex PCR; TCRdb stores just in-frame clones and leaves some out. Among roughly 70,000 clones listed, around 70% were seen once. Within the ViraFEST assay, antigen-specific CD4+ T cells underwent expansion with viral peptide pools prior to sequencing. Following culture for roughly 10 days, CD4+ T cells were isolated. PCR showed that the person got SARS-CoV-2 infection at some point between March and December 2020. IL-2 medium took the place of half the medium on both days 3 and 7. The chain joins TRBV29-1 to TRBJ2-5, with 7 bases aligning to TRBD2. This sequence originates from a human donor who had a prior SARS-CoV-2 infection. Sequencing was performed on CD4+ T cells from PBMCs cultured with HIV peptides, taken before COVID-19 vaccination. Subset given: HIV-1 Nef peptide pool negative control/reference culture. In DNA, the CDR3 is TGCAGCGTTGAAGTCGGGAGGCGGGAGACCCAGTACTTC. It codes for CSVEVGRRETQYF.